These 28 T cell receptor beta chains share one sample of origin, sequenced in a study of Graves' ophthalmopathy and Graves' hyperthyroidism. Researchers took RNA transcripts and amplified TCR beta CDR3 regions from them. HTBI primers were used in a first-round RT-PCR, which preceded a second-round multiplex PCR. TCRdb reprocessed the multiplex PCR reads with MiXCR, giving one entry per CDR3 protein. In the table there are 500,000 to 700,000 distinct CDR3 sequences, around a fifth of which are singletons. The sample was peripheral blood. All receptors come from a woman between 18 and 29 years old with stable Graves' hyperthyroidism. Some clones in this sample may be carry-over from other donors' samples.

This clonotype was counted between two and nine times. The genes are TRBV12-3 or TRBV12-4 and TRBJ1-1; D is uncertain. Trimming took off 3 bases at V and 1 base at J, with 9 bases between the two ends. The CDR3 totals 14 residues. CDR3 DNA sequence: TGTGCCAGCAGTTTTATCCTGAGGAACACTGAAGCTTTCTTT. It yields the protein CASSFILRNTEAFF.

The chain employs TRBV6-1 and TRBJ1-2; TRBD1 is a possible D gene (5 bases). The CDR3 spans 14 residues. V was shortened by 7 bases and J by 6 bases, with 18 bases between the two germline ends. Germline-derived CDR1 and CDR2 are MNHNS and SASEGT. CDR3 residues: CASTSSAGGDGYTF. Here the CDR3 DNA reads TGTGCCAGCACCTCCTCGGCCGGGGGAGATGGCTACACCTTC.

This clonotype was observed at least ten times. CDR3 residues: CASSIPGTGYEQYF. The CDR3 DNA reads as TGTGCCAGTAGTATACCCGGGACAGGCTACGAGCAGTACTTC. J is TRBJ2-7 and V is TRBV19; 8 bases align to TRBD1. CDR3 length equals 14 residues. Germline-derived CDR1 and CDR2 are LNHDA and SQIVND (reference sequence). V lost 2 bases, J lost 3 bases, and 3 bases stayed unmatched. Based on the CDR3 plus reference TRBV19 and TRBJ2-7, the full variable domain is DGGITQSPKYLFRKEGQNVTLSCEQNLNHDAMYWYRQDPGQGLRLIYYSQIVNDFQKGDIAEGYSVSREKKESFPLTVTSAQKNPTAFYLCASSIPGTGYEQYFGPGTRLTVT.

This clonotype showed up many times. The chain couples TRBV19 to TRBJ1-5; a possible D gene is TRBD1 (5 bases). The V gene lost 1 base and the J gene lost 2 bases, with 15 bases spanning the gap. The CDR3 has 17 residues. CDR1 LNHDA and CDR2 SQIVND come from the germline V gene (reference sequence). CDR3: CASSIGGGGNGNQPQHF. The CDR3 DNA reads TGTGCCAGTAGTATAGGAGGTGGGGGAAACGGCAATCAGCCCCAGCATTTT.

This clonotype came up many times. This chain links TRBV30 with TRBJ1-1; D is ambiguous. This CDR3 region has 12 residues. In germline, CDR1 is GTSNPN, CDR2 SVGIG (reference sequence). Trimming removed 3 bases from V and 4 bases from J, with 9 bases in between. The CDR3 is CAWSGWGTEAFF. CDR3 coding DNA: TGTGCCTGGAGCGGCTGGGGCACTGAAGCTTTCTTT.

V usage is TRBV12-3 or TRBV12-4 and J usage is TRBJ2-7; D assignment may be TRBD1 or TRBD2 (7 bases each). The CDR3 runs to 16 residues. V lost 6 bases and J lost 6, with 24 bases in between. The CDR3 sequence is CASSLTDREGEFEQYF. CDR3 in DNA: TGTGCCAGCAGCCTAACCGACAGGGAGGGTGAGTTCGAGCAGTACTTC.

At least ten counts were recorded for this clonotype. The J gene is TRBJ1-1, the V gene TRBV5-1, with D possibly TRBD1 on 6 matching bases. The CDR3 length is 13 residues. V lost 7 bases and J lost 1, with 11 bases in between. Looked up from germline, CDR1 is SGHRS and CDR2 is YFSETQ. The CDR3, as DNA: TGCGCCAGCGGGCGGACAGAGAACACTGAAGCTTTCTTT. Encoded protein: CASGRTENTEAFF.

This chain links TRBV12-3 or TRBV12-4 with TRBJ2-7; D remains ambiguous. V lost 3 bases and J lost 3, with 6 bases in between. The length of the CDR3 is 12 residues. CDR3: CASSFKVYEQYF. CDR3 coding DNA: TGTGCCAGCAGTTTTAAGGTCTACGAGCAGTACTTC.

Many counts were recorded for this clonotype. The chain is built from TRBV6-5 and TRBJ2-7; weak D call: TRBD2 (6 bases). This CDR3 is built from 14 residues. The V gene's germline CDR1 is MNHEY and CDR2 SVGAGI. The V gene lost 2 bases and the J gene lost 0 bases, with 8 bases spanning the gap. DNA for the CDR3: TGTGCCAGCAGTTACGACGGGAGCTCCTACGAGCAGTACTTC. Protein product: CASSYDGSSYEQYF.

This clonotype was detected once. The chain is built from TRBV10-3 and TRBJ1-2; 7 bases map to TRBD1. The ends lost 10 bases at V and 8 bases at J; junction bases unmatched: 10. CDR1 is ENHRY, CDR2 SYGVKD, per germline. The CDR3 is 12 residues long. DNA for the CDR3: TGTGCCACCAGGGACAGAATCAGGGGCTACACCTTC. Protein sequence: CATRDRIRGYTF.

J is TRBJ2-7 and V is TRBV28, with D perhaps matching TRBD2 (6 bases). Germline CDR1 reads MDHEN; CDR2 reads SYDVKM. V lost 5 bases and J lost 3, with 17 bases in between. The CDR3 loop spans 15 amino acids. The CDR3 protein is CASSKLQRVGYEQYF. The CDR3 DNA is TGTGCCAGCAGTAAACTACAGCGGGTCGGCTACGAGCAGTACTTC.

This clonotype was seen at least ten times. This sequence joins TRBV12-3 or TRBV12-4 and TRBJ1-1; D not certain. Trimming stripped 7 bases from V and 0 bases from J, with 18 bases between. This CDR3 comprises 16 residues. As DNA, the CDR3 is TGTGCCAGCAAAGCTGGAGGCGTAGTCATGAACACTGAAGCTTTCTTT. Protein sequence: CASKAGGVVMNTEAFF.

This clonotype was detected many times. The chain combines TRBV12-3 or TRBV12-4 with TRBJ2-7, with no clear D. V dropped 1 base and J dropped 6 bases, with 10 bases sitting between them. The CDR3 has 13 residues. CDR3 amino acids: CASSLDKEREQYF. CDR3 sequence (DNA): TGTGCCAGCAGTTTAGACAAGGAACGCGAGCAGTACTTC.

This clonotype appeared a few times. CDR3 protein: CASSPNGLAGADTQYF. CDR3 nucleotides: TGTGCCAGCTCACCCAACGGACTAGCGGGAGCTGATACGCAGTATTTT. The rearrangement uses TRBV18 and TRBJ2-3; 13 nucleotides line up with TRBD2. The germline V gene encodes CDR1 KGHSH and CDR2 LQKENI. V shed 3 bases and J 6 bases; nucleotides not matched to a gene: 6. The CDR3 totals 16 residues. Complete variable domain (other parts from reference TRBV18 and TRBJ2-3): NAGVMQNPRHLVRRRGQEARLRCSPMKGHSHVYWYRQLPEEGLKFMVYLQKENIIDESGMPKERFSAEFPKEGPSILRIQQVVRGDSAAYFCASSPNGLAGADTQYFGPGTRLTVL.

In its sample, this clonotype was seen many times. The chain uses TRBV12-3 or TRBV12-4 and TRBJ2-7; D perhaps matches TRBD2 (6 bases). With 3 bases removed from V and 7 bases from J, the gap between germline ends came to 13 bases. The CDR3 spans 13 residues. In DNA form, the CDR3 reads TGTGCCAGCAGTTTGGGGGGTATTCGAGAGCAGTACTTC. It codes for CASSLGGIREQYF.

This clonotype was detected only a few times. The CDR3 DNA is TGTGCCAGCTCACCGGGGACAGGACGGAACACTGAAGCTTTCTTT. The encoded protein is CASSPGTGRNTEAFF. The rearrangement joins TRBV18 to TRBJ1-1; 8 nucleotides agree with TRBD1. With 3 bases clipped from V and 1 base from J, the junction kept 4 bases outside the gene matches. Germline-derived CDR1 and CDR2 are KGHSH and LQKENI. The CDR3 loop spans 15 amino acids.

The chain employs TRBV24-1 and TRBJ2-2, with 16 bases aligning to TRBD2. The CDR3 loop spans 18 amino acids. V shed 8 bases, J shed 0 bases, and the junction held 5 bases outside the gene matches. Germline values: CDR1 KGHDR, CDR2 SFDVKD. This chain's CDR3 is CATMGLAGGGANTGELFF. CDR3 bases: TGTGCCACCATGGGACTAGCGGGAGGGGGCGCGAACACCGGGGAGCTGTTTTTT.

This clonotype has at least ten counts. The rearrangement uses TRBV24-1 and TRBJ2-2, with D unresolved. Germline values: CDR1 KGHDR, CDR2 SFDVKD. Trimming removed 6 bases at V and 7 bases at J, with 23 bases between. The CDR3 is 17 residues long. Here the CDR3 DNA reads TGTGCCACCAGTCCCCACTCCGTGGCTACGGGCGTCGGGGAGCTGTTTTTT. Translation: CATSPHSVATGVGELFF.

This clonotype was recorded at least ten times. The J gene is TRBJ2-2, the V gene TRBV6-1; 7 positions match TRBD1. V shed 7 bases and J 0 bases; nucleotides not matched to a gene: 8. The CDR3 is 16 amino acids. Germline assignment: CDR1 MNHNS and CDR2 SASEGT. Written as DNA, the CDR3 is TGTGCCAGCAACCCGACAGGGCTCGCGAACACCGGGGAGCTGTTTTTT. Translating gives CASNPTGLANTGELFF.

Points on this clonotype: A read error may produce the germline difference seen at one junction end. The chain has TRBV7-9 and TRBJ1-6, with D perhaps matching TRBD1 (5 bases). The length of the CDR3 is 15 residues. The germline V gene encodes CDR1 SEHNR and CDR2 FQNEAQ (reference sequence). For the CDR3, the DNA is TGCGCCAGCAGCCAAGTTTCGGGGGATAATTCACCCCTCCACTTT. It encodes CASSQVSGDNSPLHF.

The V gene is TRBV19, the J gene TRBJ1-5, with D possibly being TRBD1 (6 bases). This CDR3 has 15 residues. Trimming left V 5 bases short and J 6 bases short, with 17 bases between. Germline V CDR1 and CDR2: LNHDA, SQIVND (reference sequence). The CDR3 DNA reads as TGTGCCAGTAGTGCACTTCAGGGGCGGGGTCAGCCCCAGCATTTT. Protein sequence: CASSALQGRGQPQHF. Looking up the rest from reference TRBV19 and TRBJ1-5 gives the full variable domain: DGGITQSPKYLFRKEGQNVTLSCEQNLNHDAMYWYRQDPGQGLRLIYYSQIVNDFQKGDIAEGYSVSREKKESFPLTVTSAQKNPTAFYLCASSALQGRGQPQHFGDGTRLSIL.

This clonotype was seen only a few times. The gene calls are TRBV13 and TRBJ1-3; D is possibly TRBD1 (5 bases). The V end lost 5 bases, the J end lost 0 bases, and 14 bases lay between the germline ends. The CDR3 length is 16 residues. Germline-derived CDR1 and CDR2 are PRHDT and FYEKMQ (reference sequence). The CDR3 sequence: CASSPTPGTSGNTIYF. DNA of the CDR3: TGTGCCAGCAGCCCAACTCCAGGGACCTCTGGAAACACCATATATTTT.

This chain joins TRBV28 and TRBJ1-1, with D possibly matching TRBD1 (6 bases). This CDR3 has 15 amino acids. Per the germline V gene, CDR1 is MDHEN and CDR2 is SYDVKM. Trimming took 5 bases from V and 1 from J, leaving 14 bases between them. The CDR3 region is CASSPTGKWNTEAFF. The CDR3 region has the DNA TGTGCCAGCAGTCCCACAGGGAAGTGGAACACTGAAGCTTTCTTT.

Remarks on this clonotype: The conserved final phenylalanine or tryptophan is absent from the CDR3, which likely points to a read error. Because the CDR3's place on the DNA is in doubt, the DNA is left out and the CDR3 is given as listed by TCRdb. The V gene is TRBV29-1, the J gene TRBJ1-2; the tabulated D call, TRBD1, remains unverified against the DNA. The CDR3 totals 11 residues, both ends included. The germline V gene encodes CDR1 SQVTM and CDR2 ANQGSEA. This CDR3 reads CSVGRRESYTL.

This clonotype was seen a handful of times. The J gene is TRBJ2-2, the V gene TRBV4-2; a possible D gene is TRBD2 (5 bases). The V and J ends lost 2 bases and 4 bases respectively, with 29 bases between them. The CDR3 consists of 21 residues. The germline V gene encodes CDR1 LGHNA and CDR2 YNFKEQ. The CDR3 loop reads CASSQKRLRSLEMPFTGELFF. CDR3 in DNA: TGTGCCAGCAGCCAAAAAAGGCTGCGGTCACTAGAGATGCCCTTCACCGGGGAGCTGTTTTTT.

In its sample, this clonotype was seen many times. The rearrangement uses TRBV25-1 and TRBJ2-2; the D is unclear. The germline V gene has CDR1 MGHDK and CDR2 SYGVNS. V lost 4 bases, J lost 1 base, and 1 base lay in between. This CDR3 region has 12 residues. The CDR3 is CASSGNTGELFF. For the CDR3, the DNA is TGTGCCAGCAGTGGGAACACCGGGGAGCTGTTTTTT.

This clonotype was found many times. V and J are TRBV28 and TRBJ1-1; possibly TRBD1 for D (5 bases). V was shortened by 3 bases and J by 4 bases, with 12 bases between the two germline ends. The CDR3 is 14 amino acids. Per germline, CDR1 MDHEN and CDR2 SYDVKM. This CDR3 is CASSLAQGGTEAFF. DNA of the CDR3: TGTGCCAGCAGTTTGGCCCAGGGTGGCACTGAAGCTTTCTTT.

This clonotype was seen a few times. V is TRBV30 and J is TRBJ2-7; TRBD1 might be the D (6 bases). The V end was cut by 0 bases, the J end by 6 bases, with 15 bases between. Germline V gives CDR1 GTSNPN, CDR2 SVGIG (reference sequence). The CDR3 length is 14 residues. The CDR3 here is CAWSVQGSFSEQYF. As DNA, the CDR3 is TGTGCCTGGAGTGTTCAGGGGTCTTTCTCCGAGCAGTACTTC.